This T cell receptor beta chain was identified during a study of T cell repertoires in cytomegalovirus infection. Overall study: Recently identified HLA-C-restricted and well-studied HLA-B-restricted CMV epitopes were used. CMV infection together with matching HLA type was indicated by public TCR beta signatures. Findings and caveats of the study: In two of eight donors, the top clonotype was HLA-C-restricted CMV-specific. Carriers of CMV and the relevant HLA type were discriminated by public TCR beta frequency.

Germline CDR1 SGDLS, CDR2 YYNGEE. Trimming removed 4 bases from V and 5 bases from J, with 21 bases in between. CDR3 length: 16 amino acids. Notes on this clonotype: Its target is unknown.

One entry per CDR3 protein, called by TCRdb with MiXCR from the reads. The sample contains approximately 770,000 distinct CDR3 sequences, 25% to 30% of which appear only once. This receptor was obtained from a human donor in good health (CMV status not recorded). Some clones in this sample may be carry-over from other donors' samples. The chain combines TRBV9 with TRBJ1-2; tentative D call: TRBD1 (5 bases). Sequencing used cultured CD8+ T cells from PBMCs, obtained from culture after CMV antigen stimulation. CDR3 sequence reads: CASSLKIGGGRYGYTF. DNA for the CDR3: TGTGCCAGCAGCCTAAAGATCGGGGGGGGAAGGTATGGCTACACCTTC.